A single sample gave rise to the 18 T cell receptor beta chains below, sequenced in a study of cytomegalovirus exposure and HLA in healthy donors. Amplification used 60 Vbeta primers and 13 Jbeta primers. Clones were read by immunoSEQ multiplex PCR, and TCRdb kept only the in-frame ones, dropping some. The sample has 90,000 to 140,000 clones; approximately 86% are singletons. The sequenced sample consisted of PBMCs. The receptors here all came from a man aged 18 to 29 in good health and CMV-seronegative.

The chain is built from TRBV27 and TRBJ1-1; 9 bases are shared with TRBD1. The CDR3 spans 15 residues. Germline V gives CDR1 MNHEY, CDR2 SMNVEV (reference sequence). After removal of 3 bases from V and 1 base from J, the junction contained 3 bases not matched to a gene. The CDR3 is CASSFGTGRNTEAFF. DNA of the CDR3: TGTGCCAGCAGTTTTGGGACAGGGAGGAACACTGAAGCTTTCTTT.

The V call is TRBV11-2, the J call TRBJ2-7; tentative D call: TRBD1 (6 bases). The CDR3 contains 15 residues. Germline V gene sequence: CDR1 SGHAT, CDR2 FQNNGV. V was shortened by 5 bases and J by 3 bases, with 17 bases between the two germline ends. CDR3 nucleotide sequence: TGTGCCAGCAGCCCAACTAACAGGGAGATCTACGAGCAGTACTTC. Encoded protein: CASSPTNREIYEQYF.

The chain couples TRBV10-1 to TRBJ2-3, with 11 bases aligning to TRBD2. Germline loops: CDR1 WNHNN, CDR2 SYGVQD (reference sequence). The CDR3 runs to 16 residues. The V gene end was trimmed by 4 bases and the J gene end by 4 bases; junction bases not matched to a gene: 7. The CDR3 DNA reads as TGCGCCAGCAGTGGAACTAGCGGGAGTAGTGCAGATACGCAGTATTTT. It codes for CASSGTSGSSADTQYF.

The rearrangement uses TRBV5-1 and TRBJ1-2, with 10 bases lining up with TRBD1. Germline V CDR1 and CDR2: SGHRS, YFSETQ. V shed 0 bases and J 8 bases; nucleotides not matched to a gene: 10. The CDR3 length is 16 residues. For the CDR3, the DNA is TGCGCCAGCAGCTTGGCCCCGACAGGGGGCTATCTAGGCTACACCTTC. It specifies CASSLAPTGGYLGYTF.

The chain joins TRBV27 to TRBJ2-7, with 9 bases fitting TRBD1. With 4 bases clipped from V and 6 bases from J, the junction kept 10 bases outside the gene matches. This CDR3 has 15 residues. Germline CDR1 and CDR2: MNHEY and SMNVEV (reference sequence). CDR3 region: CASSSYRQGVVEQYF. The DNA of the CDR3 is TGTGCCAGCAGTTCTTACCGACAGGGGGTGGTCGAGCAGTACTTC.

V usage is TRBV5-1 and J usage is TRBJ2-7; 9 bases map to TRBD1. Germline V gene data show CDR1 as SGHRS and CDR2 as YFSETQ. CDR3 size: 15 residues. The trim removed 4 bases at V and 5 bases at J, leaving 10 bases unmatched. CDR3 in amino acids: CASSLVRDRDHEQYF. CDR3 sequence (DNA): TGCGCCAGCAGCCTGGTCAGGGACAGGGACCACGAGCAGTACTTC.

This clone has more than one count but fewer than ten. This chain uses TRBV4-1 with TRBJ2-1; 8 bases are shared with TRBD2. CDR3 length: 17 amino acids. Per the germline V gene, CDR1 is MGHRA and CDR2 is YSYEKL. After removal of 5 bases from V and 2 bases from J, the junction contained 11 bases not matched to a gene. CDR3 sequence reads: CASSKITGTRAYNEQFF. Here the CDR3 DNA reads TGCGCCAGCAGCAAAATTACCGGGACTAGGGCCTACAATGAGCAGTTCTTC.

The chain employs TRBV7-8 and TRBJ2-7; D remains ambiguous. In germline, CDR1 is SGHVS, CDR2 FQNEAQ. The V gene lost 8 bases and the J gene lost 2 bases, with 16 bases spanning the gap. This CDR3 spans 14 amino acids. The CDR3 sequence: CASAPKYETYEQYF. As DNA, the CDR3 is TGTGCCAGCGCCCCTAAATATGAAACCTACGAGCAGTACTTC.

This clone was detected a few times. The chain couples TRBV5-1 to TRBJ2-6; 7 bases align to TRBD2. J lost 3 bases, V lost 0 bases, and 9 bases had no gene match. CDR3 length: 18 amino acids. From germline, CDR1 is SGHRS and CDR2 YFSETQ. The CDR3 spells CASSLGGSGPLGANVLTF. The CDR3 DNA sequence: TGCGCCAGCAGCTTGGGTGGTAGCGGGCCCCTTGGGGCCAACGTCCTGACTTTC. Looking up the rest from reference TRBV5-1 and TRBJ2-6 gives the full variable domain: KAGVTQTPRYLIKTRGQQVTLSCSPISGHRSVSWYQQTPGQGLQFLFEYFSETQRNKGNFPGRFSGRQFSNSRSEMNVSTLELGDSALYLCASSLGGSGPLGANVLTFGAGSRLTVL.

This clone was observed a few times. The V call is TRBV2, the J call TRBJ1-3, with 11 bases lining up with TRBD1. Germline assignment: CDR1 SNHLY and CDR2 FYNNEI. V lost 7 bases and J lost 2; bases outside the gene matches: 10. The CDR3 is made up of 17 amino acids. The CDR3 nucleotides are TGTGCCAGCAACCGGGACAGGGGGATAGGCGCTGGAAACACCATATATTTT. It is translated as CASNRDRGIGAGNTIYF. The variable domain in full, with the rest retrieved from reference TRBV2 and TRBJ1-3, is EPEVTQTPSHQVTQMGQEVILRCVPISNHLYFYWYRQILGQKVEFLVSFYNNEISEKSEIFDDQFSVERPDGSNFTLKIRSTKLEDSAMYFCASNRDRGIGAGNTIYFGEGSWLTVV.

The chain joins TRBV11-3 to TRBJ2-3; D possibly corresponds to TRBD2 (6 bases). V was cut by 1 base and J by 4 bases, with 15 bases left in between. This CDR3 is built from 16 residues. Looked up from germline, CDR1 is SGHNT and CDR2 is YENEEA. The CDR3 loop reads CASSLVTAGLSDTQYF. The CDR3 coding sequence is TGTGCCAGCAGCTTAGTCACGGCGGGATTGTCAGATACGCAGTATTTT.

The V call is TRBV19, the J call TRBJ2-3; tentatively, D is TRBD2 (5 bases). The CDR3 totals 15 residues. V lost 4 bases and J lost 2, with 13 bases in between. Germline V gene data show CDR1 as LNHDA and CDR2 as SQIVND (reference sequence). The CDR3 loop reads CASSTRTSDTDTQYF. In nucleotides, the CDR3 is TGTGCCAGTAGTACGCGGACTTCCGACACAGATACGCAGTATTTT.

CDR3 bases: TGTGCCAGTAGTATCCCCCGGACAGGGAATCAGCCCCAGCATTTT. Residues: CASSIPRTGNQPQHF. The rearrangement uses TRBV19 and TRBJ1-5; 8 bases map to TRBD1. The CDR3 is 15 amino acids. CDR1 is LNHDA, CDR2 SQIVND, per germline (reference sequence). V trimming: 3 bases; J trimming: 4 bases; junction bases outside the gene matches: 5.

The chain carries TRBV5-4 and TRBJ2-1; 7 bases match TRBD1. Germline CDR1 reads SGHNT; CDR2 reads YYREEE (reference sequence). This CDR3 comprises 13 residues. V trimming: 4 bases; J trimming: 4 bases; junction bases outside the gene matches: 2. CDR3 amino acids: CASSVTGYNEQFF. CDR3 DNA: TGTGCCAGCAGCGTGACAGGGTACAATGAGCAGTTCTTC. The full variable domain, with the rest looked up from reference TRBV5-4 and TRBJ2-1, is ETGVTQSPTHLIKTRGQQVTLRCSSQSGHNTVSWYQQALGQGPQFIFQYYREEENGRGNFPPRFSGLQFPNYSSELNVNALELDDSALYLCASSVTGYNEQFFGPGTRLTVL.

The V and J genes are TRBV5-1 and TRBJ2-1; D unclear. The CDR3 length is 13 residues. V lost 3 bases, J lost 5 bases, and 9 bases lay in between. In germline, CDR1 is SGHRS, CDR2 YFSETQ. CDR3 DNA sequence: TGCGCCAGCAGCTCGAGCAATGACAATGAGCAGTTCTTC. Amino acid sequence: CASSSSNDNEQFF.

The chain is built from TRBV6-5 and TRBJ2-1; TRBD2 matches 7 bases. CDR1 is MNHEY and CDR2 is SVGAGI in the germline V gene. The CDR3 sequence is 15 residues long. V lost 5 bases and J lost 4; bases outside the gene matches: 8. The CDR3 is CASSPSGMGYNEQFF. The CDR3, as DNA: TGTGCCAGCAGTCCCAGCGGGATGGGTTACAATGAGCAGTTCTTC.

This clone occurred a few times. The V call is TRBV25-1, the J call TRBJ2-3; 8 bases are a match to TRBD2. Germline V gene data show CDR1 as MGHDK and CDR2 as SYGVNS. The J segment lost 5 bases and the V segment lost 7 bases, leaving 11 bases of the junction unmatched. CDR3 length: 15 residues. CDR3 in DNA: TGTGCCAGCACTAGCGGGCCGGCGTTTGTAGATACGCAGTATTTT. This codes for CASTSGPAFVDTQYF.

The chain links TRBV6-6 to TRBJ1-2, with D maybe TRBD1 (5 bases). Trimming took 4 bases from V and 7 from J, leaving 19 bases between them. The CDR3 totals 15 residues. Germline V gene sequence: CDR1 MNHNY, CDR2 SVGAGI (reference sequence). In DNA, the CDR3 is TGTGCCAGCAGTTCGGGGGGGTTAGAGGTCACTGGCTACACCTTC. It yields the protein CASSSGGLEVTGYTF.